Shown below are 16 T cell receptor beta chains from a single sample sequenced in a study of blood T cell repertoires in COVID-19. Sequencing used immunoSEQ multiplex PCR; TCRdb keeps in-frame clones, though not all of them. The sample has around 260,000 clones; 75% to 90% are singletons. Material: peripheral blood. The source of these receptors is a woman in her twenties or thirties with active or convalescent COVID-19.

V usage is TRBV27 and J usage is TRBJ2-7; D may be TRBD1 (7 bases). CDR3 length: 13 residues. V gave up 3 bases and J gave up 3 bases, with 9 bases separating them. CDR1 MNHEY and CDR2 SMNVEV come from the germline V gene (reference sequence). This CDR3 reads CASSFQGGYEQYF. CDR3 in DNA: TGTGCCAGCAGTTTCCAGGGGGGCTACGAGCAGTACTTC.

The V call is TRBV5-1, the J call TRBJ2-2, with TRBD2 matching over 7 bases. With 4 bases clipped from V and 2 bases from J, the junction kept 11 bases outside the gene matches. CDR3 size: 17 residues. The germline V gene has CDR1 SGHRS and CDR2 YFSETQ. The CDR3 DNA sequence: TGCGCCAGCAGCACCGGGGAGGGGTGGAGAAACACCGGGGAGCTGTTTTTT. The encoded protein is CASSTGEGWRNTGELFF.

The gene calls are TRBV15 and TRBJ2-7; D is perhaps TRBD1 (5 bases). CDR3 length: 14 amino acids. With 1 base removed from V and 3 bases from J, the gap between germline ends came to 10 bases. Per germline, CDR1 LNHNV and CDR2 YYDKDF (reference sequence). The CDR3, as DNA: TGTGCCACCAGCAGAGGTCAGGGCTACTACGAGCAGTACTTC. This encodes CATSRGQGYYEQYF.

The J gene is TRBJ1-2, the V gene TRBV7-9, with 8 bases matching TRBD1. This CDR3 contains 15 residues. V gave up 5 bases and J gave up 4 bases; unmatched junction bases: 9. Per the germline V gene, CDR1 is SEHNR and CDR2 is FQNEAQ (reference sequence). The CDR3 DNA reads TGTGCCAGCAGCCCGAAACAGGGGGTTGGCTATGGCTACACCTTC. Protein: CASSPKQGVGYGYTF.

The CDR3 nucleotides read TGTGCCAGCTCACCAACAGGACAGCGCAACACTGAAGCTTTCTTT. Encoded protein: CASSPTGQRNTEAFF. The chain employs TRBV18 and TRBJ1-1, with D perhaps matching TRBD1 (6 bases). This CDR3 has 15 residues. Trimming stripped 2 bases from V and 2 bases from J, with 12 bases between. The germline CDR1 and CDR2 sequences are KGHSH and LQKENI. Variable domain in full (rest from reference TRBV18 and TRBJ1-1): NAGVMQNPRHLVRRRGQEARLRCSPMKGHSHVYWYRQLPEEGLKFMVYLQKENIIDESGMPKERFSAEFPKEGPSILRIQQVVRGDSAAYFCASSPTGQRNTEAFFGQGTRLTVV.

The J gene is TRBJ2-7, the V gene TRBV19; D remains ambiguous. V gave up 3 bases and J gave up 4 bases, with 10 bases separating them. The V gene's germline CDR1 is LNHDA and CDR2 SQIVND (reference sequence). This CDR3 has 13 amino acids. The CDR3 DNA follows: TGTGCCAGTAGTATGGGCAGGCGATACGAGCAGTACTTC. Translated, it gives CASSMGRRYEQYF. Full variable domain (rest looked up from reference TRBV19 and TRBJ2-7): DGGITQSPKYLFRKEGQNVTLSCEQNLNHDAMYWYRQDPGQGLRLIYYSQIVNDFQKGDIAEGYSVSREKKESFPLTVTSAQKNPTAFYLCASSMGRRYEQYFGPGTRLTVT.

The CDR3 nucleotides read TGTGCCAGCAGCCCGTACAGGGGGAGAACTGAAGCTTTCTTT. As protein: CASSPYRGRTEAFF. V usage is TRBV6-5 and J usage is TRBJ1-1; 8 positions match TRBD1. The J segment lost 5 bases and the V segment lost 6 bases, leaving 8 bases of the junction unmatched. CDR1 is MNHEY and CDR2 is SVGAGI in the germline V gene. CDR3 length equals 14 residues.

V and J are TRBV2 and TRBJ1-1; tentatively, D is TRBD1 (5 bases). V lost 3 bases and J 4 bases, leaving 24 bases between the germline ends. This CDR3 is 18 amino acids long. Germline values: CDR1 SNHLY, CDR2 FYNNEI. The CDR3 coding sequence is TGTGCCAGCAGTGATCGGAACCCCCGCCAGGGCAAGGGCACTGAAGCTTTCTTT. This gives the protein CASSDRNPRQGKGTEAFF.

V usage is TRBV28 and J usage is TRBJ1-5; 10 positions match TRBD1. Germline CDR1 is MDHEN and CDR2 is SYDVKM. V shed 6 bases and J 6 bases; nucleotides not matched to a gene: 11. CDR3 size: 16 residues. The CDR3 region is CASSPLPGQGPQPQHF. The DNA for the CDR3 is TGTGCCAGCAGCCCATTACCGGGACAGGGGCCTCAGCCCCAGCATTTT.

V gene TRBV9 combines with J gene TRBJ2-2; 12 bases map to TRBD1. Germline CDR1 SGDLS, CDR2 YYNGEE. With 2 bases clipped from V and 9 bases from J, the junction kept 5 bases outside the gene matches. This CDR3 is 15 amino acids long. In DNA form, the CDR3 reads TGTGCCAGCAGCGTGTCCGGGACAGGGGGCTGGGAGCTGTTTTTT. Translating it yields CASSVSGTGGWELFF.

V gene TRBV10-3 combines with J gene TRBJ2-1; D is undetermined. The CDR3 is 12 residues long. Per germline, CDR1 ENHRY and CDR2 SYGVKD. V gave up 6 bases and J gave up 4 bases, with 7 bases separating them. Written as DNA, the CDR3 is TGTGCCATCAGCCGCGAGTACAATGAGCAGTTCTTC. This sequence encodes CAISREYNEQFF.

This sequence joins TRBV9 and TRBJ1-3, with D maybe TRBD1 (6 bases). The V gene lost 3 bases and the J gene lost 5 bases, with 9 bases spanning the gap. The CDR3 extends over 13 amino acids. CDR1 is SGDLS and CDR2 is YYNGEE in the germline V gene. The DNA of the CDR3 is TGTGCCAGCAGCGCTCGGGACAGAAACACCATATATTTT. Its protein is CASSARDRNTIYF.

The rearrangement uses TRBV29-1 and TRBJ1-1; D possibly corresponds to TRBD1 (5 bases). Germline loops: CDR1 SQVTM, CDR2 ANQGSEA. The ends were cut back, 2 bases at V and 1 base at J, with 8 bases in the middle. The CDR3 has 13 residues. The CDR3 spells CSVEKGRNTEAFF. CDR3 in DNA: TGCAGCGTTGAAAAGGGGCGGAACACTGAAGCTTTCTTT.

This chain links TRBV6-5 with TRBJ1-3; D remains ambiguous. V lost 6 bases to trimming and J lost 4 bases, with 10 bases between them. CDR1 is MNHEY and CDR2 is SVGAGI in the germline V gene. The CDR3 runs 13 residues. The CDR3 loop reads CASRGVGGNTIYF. As DNA, the CDR3 is TGTGCCAGCAGGGGAGTTGGGGGAAACACCATATATTTT.

The CDR3 bases are TGTGCCAGCAGCGTAGGGTCCGCTAGCGGGGGGCATGAGACCCAGTACTTC. Translating gives CASSVGSASGGHETQYF. The rearrangement joins TRBV9 to TRBJ2-5, with 11 bases aligning to TRBD2. V lost 0 bases to trimming and J lost 5 bases; unmatched junction nucleotides: 9. The CDR3 totals 17 residues. Germline V CDR1 and CDR2: SGDLS, YYNGEE.

The chain recombines TRBV9 with TRBJ2-2; D is uncertain. This CDR3 has 13 residues. Per germline, CDR1 SGDLS and CDR2 YYNGEE. V lost 3 bases to trimming and J lost 6 bases, with 9 bases between them. The chain's CDR3 is CASSARVAGELFF. CDR3 in DNA: TGTGCCAGCAGCGCCCGGGTGGCCGGGGAGCTGTTTTTT. Combining the CDR3 with reference TRBV9 and TRBJ2-2 gives the whole variable domain DSGVTQTPKHLITATGQRVTLRCSPRSGDLSVYWYQQSLDQGLQFLIQYYNGEERAKGNILERFSAQQFPDLHSELNLSSLELGDSALYFCASSARVAGELFFGEGSRLTVL.